This T cell receptor (beta chain) comes out of a study of cytomegalovirus exposure and HLA in healthy donors. Background on the study: Researchers found that roughly 77% of under 450 genotyped donors fell within the Caucasian-associated ancestry cluster.

Overall study results and limits: The investigators catalogued 160 or so TCR beta chains as cytomegalovirus-associated. Most of the TCR beta V segments (in an earlier analysis) were productive either about 90% or about 30% of the time.

This clone occurred a few times. Its antigen is unknown. The V and J ends lost 0 bases and 0 bases respectively, with 10 bases between them. The CDR3 is 15 residues long. Per germline, CDR1 SGDLS and CDR2 YYNGEE. 60 Vbeta and 13 Jbeta primers were used in PCR. Produced via immunoSEQ multiplex PCR; TCRdb's table is partial and in-frame only. The top ten hold roughly 10% of the sample, which has 110,000 to 150,000 clones, approximately 84% seen once. The sequencing input was PBMCs. The sequence was obtained from a woman aged 55-69 years in good health and CMV-seropositive. The chain combines TRBV9 with TRBJ2-7, with TRBD2 as a possible D gene (5 bases). CDR3 sequence: CASSVAGSSSYEQYF. DNA of the CDR3: TGTGCCAGCAGCGTAGCGGGGTCCAGCTCCTACGAGCAGTACTTC.